What follows is one T cell receptor (beta chain) and its context. Antigen unknown. The sample belongs to a study of type 1 regulatory T cells. A single record per CDR3 protein comes from TCRdb applying MiXCR to the reads. This sample has 25,000 or so distinct CDR3 sequences, with roughly 72% found just once. Sequenced sample: cultured T cells, either the whole culture or a sorted T cell fraction (not recorded which). Subset reported: Tr1-enriched cell product generated in vitro against host alloantigens. The source is a human donor in good health.

The CDR3 reads CASSQESTPGWSYEQYF. The CDR3 DNA sequence: TGTGCCAGCAGCCAAGAGTCCACGCCAGGGTGGTCCTACGAGCAGTACTTC. J is TRBJ2-7 and V is TRBV3-1, with a weak D call TRBD1 (5 bases). Trimming took off 0 bases at V and 1 base at J, with 16 bases between the two ends. The CDR3 totals 17 residues. Per the germline V gene, CDR1 is LGHDT and CDR2 is YNNKEL (reference sequence).